Following are 2 T cell receptor beta chains from one sample sequenced in a study of T cell changes during pregnancy in multiple sclerosis. Here immunoSEQ multiplex PCR was the method, and the copy in TCRdb shows in-frame clones only, minus some. The sample records 80,000 to 100,000 clones, approximately 92% being singletons. The sample in question was peripheral blood, obtained in the first trimester of pregnancy. The receptor source for this set is a female donor with multiple sclerosis, enrolled in a pregnancy study.

The chain links TRBV5-1 to TRBJ1-4; 9 bases fit TRBD1. The CDR3 is 12 amino acids. V lost 5 bases, J lost 9 bases, and 2 bases stayed unmatched. Germline V gene lookup returns CDR1 SGHRS and CDR2 YFSETQ. DNA for the CDR3: TGCGCCAGCAGGGGACAGGGACAAAAACTGTTTTTT. It is translated as CASRGQGQKLFF. The full variable domain, completed using reference TRBV5-1 and TRBJ1-4, is KAGVTQTPRYLIKTRGQQVTLSCSPISGHRSVSWYQQTPGQGLQFLFEYFSETQRNKGNFPGRFSGRQFSNSRSEMNVSTLELGDSALYLCASRGQGQKLFFGSGTQLSVL.

This clone was recorded only once. The gene calls are TRBV28 and TRBJ2-1, with 12 nucleotides matching TRBD2. The V gene end was trimmed by 4 bases and the J gene end by 0 bases; junction bases not matched to a gene: 4. The germline V gene encodes CDR1 MDHEN and CDR2 SYDVKM. The CDR3 is made up of 17 amino acids. The CDR3 sequence is CASSSPTSGSSYNEQFF. The DNA for the CDR3 is TGTGCCAGCAGTTCACCGACTAGCGGGAGCTCCTACAATGAGCAGTTCTTC.